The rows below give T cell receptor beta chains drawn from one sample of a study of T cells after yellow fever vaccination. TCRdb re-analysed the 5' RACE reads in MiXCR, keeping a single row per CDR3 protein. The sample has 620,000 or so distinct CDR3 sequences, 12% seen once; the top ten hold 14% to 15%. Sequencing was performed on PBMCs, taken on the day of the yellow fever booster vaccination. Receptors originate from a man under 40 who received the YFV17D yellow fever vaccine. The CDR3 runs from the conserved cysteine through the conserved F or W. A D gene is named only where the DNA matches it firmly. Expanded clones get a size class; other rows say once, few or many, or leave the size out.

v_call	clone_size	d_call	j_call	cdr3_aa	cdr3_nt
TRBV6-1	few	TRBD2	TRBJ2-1	CASSPTPGGEQFF	TGTGCCAGCAGTCCAACCCCGGGAGGTGAGCAGTTCTTC
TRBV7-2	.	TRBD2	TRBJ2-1	CASSLGREYGEQFF	TGTGCCAGCAGCCTCGGGCGGGAGTACGGTGAGCAGTTCTTC
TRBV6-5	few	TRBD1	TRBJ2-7	CASSSGGQPKYYEQYF	TGTGCCAGCAGTTCAGGGGGCCAGCCCAAGTACTACGAGCAGTACTTC
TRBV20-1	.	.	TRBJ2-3	CSARVVHSTDTQYF	TGCAGTGCTAGGGTCGTTCATAGCACAGATACGCAGTATTTT
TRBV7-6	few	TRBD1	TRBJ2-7	CASSSTRDRVIGEQYF	TGTGCCAGCAGCTCCACCCGGGACAGGGTTATAGGAGAGCAGTACTTC
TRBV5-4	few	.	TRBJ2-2	CASSLDSRAGELFF	TGTGCCAGCAGCTTGGACTCTCGGGCCGGGGAGCTGTTTTTT
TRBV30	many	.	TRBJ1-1	CAWRWRGTEAFF	TGTGCCTGGAGGTGGAGGGGAACTGAAGCTTTCTTT
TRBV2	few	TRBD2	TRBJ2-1	CASSSSGTRYNEQFF	TGTGCCAGCAGTTCTAGCGGGACCCGCTACAATGAGCAGTTCTTC
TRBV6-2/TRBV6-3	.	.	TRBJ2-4	CASSYSGKRENIQYF	TGTGCCAGCAGTTACTCAGGGAAGAGGGAAAACATTCAGTACTTC
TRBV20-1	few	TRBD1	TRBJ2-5	CSASTGTGGIETQYF	TGCAGTGCTAGTACCGGGACAGGGGGCATAGAGACCCAGTACTTC
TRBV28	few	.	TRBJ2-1	CASSKTINEQFF	TGTGCCAGCAGCAAAACGATTAATGAGCAGTTCTTC
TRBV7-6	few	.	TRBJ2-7	CASSFVQGDAYEQYF	TGTGCCAGCAGCTTCGTCCAAGGGGACGCCTACGAGCAGTACTTC
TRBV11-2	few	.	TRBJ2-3	CASSLDGAKGDTQYF	TGTGCCAGCAGCTTAGACGGGGCCAAGGGGGATACGCAGTATTTT
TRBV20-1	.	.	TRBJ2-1	CSAITMGNEQFF	TGCAGTGCTATCACGATGGGGAATGAGCAGTTCTTC
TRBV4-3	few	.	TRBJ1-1	CASSQGVMNTEAFF	TGCGCCAGCAGCCAAGGGGTTATGAACACTGAAGCTTTCTTT